These 15 T cell receptor beta chains came from one sample sequenced in a study of post-analysis software for immune sequencing data. Regarding the study as a whole: Elevated frequency relative to controls characterized a handful of TRBV segments in patients, TRBV5-6, TRBV5-1 and TRBV20-1 among them.

Presence of unique molecular identifiers characterized the TCR beta cDNA libraries. Using its own MiXCR run on the PCR reads, TCRdb lists one record per CDR3 protein. The sample lists some 890,000 distinct CDR3 sequences, around 50% occurring once. These receptors have no identified antigens. The sample consisted of blood. Every receptor here comes from a girl under 18 with multiple sclerosis.

This clonotype has ten or more counts. The chain has TRBV6-4 and TRBJ2-3; the match to TRBD2 covers 9 bases. Per germline, CDR1 MRHNA and CDR2 SNTAGT. The V gene end was trimmed by 4 bases and the J gene end by 0 bases; junction bases not matched to a gene: 5. The CDR3 totals 16 residues. The CDR3 sequence is CASSARTSDSTDTQYF. The CDR3 DNA sequence: TGTGCCAGCAGTGCGAGGACTAGCGACAGCACAGATACGCAGTATTTT.

The chain employs TRBV20-1 and TRBJ2-1; 9 bases fit TRBD2. The CDR3 is made up of 19 amino acids. V lost 6 bases to trimming and J lost 0 bases; unmatched junction nucleotides: 18. Germline loops: CDR1 DFQATT, CDR2 SNEGSKA (reference sequence). The CDR3 here is CSAARLWLAGTSSYNEQFF. CDR3 nucleotides: TGCAGTGCCGCCCGGTTGTGGCTAGCGGGGACCAGCTCCTACAATGAGCAGTTCTTC.

The J gene is TRBJ2-1, the V gene TRBV7-9; 9 positions match TRBD2. With the DNA end fitting TRBJ2-7 better, the J assignment may be wrong. The CDR3 is made up of 15 amino acids. Germline V gene sequence: CDR1 SEHNR, CDR2 FQNEAQ (reference sequence). The CDR3 is CASSPLAGSYNEQYF. As DNA, the CDR3 is TGTGCCAGCAGCCCACTAGCGGGCTCCTACAATGAGCAGTACTTC.

This clonotype was detected only once. This chain joins TRBV19 and TRBJ1-2; D remains ambiguous. The CDR3 is 15 amino acids. In germline, CDR1 is LNHDA, CDR2 SQIVND (reference sequence). V was cut by 4 bases and J by 3 bases, with 15 bases left in between. The CDR3 coding sequence is TGTGCCAGTAGTACCAGTATGGAGGCTCACTATGGCTACACCTTC. Translated, it gives CASSTSMEAHYGYTF.

The table lists this clonotype with many counts. The V call is TRBV5-5, the J call TRBJ2-7; 10 bases fit TRBD2. The CDR3 runs 14 residues. Germline CDR1 and CDR2: SGHKS and YYEKEE (reference sequence). Trimming removed 3 bases from V and 4 bases from J; junction bases left unmatched: 4. The CDR3 protein is CASSSLAGGYEQYF. The CDR3 DNA is TGTGCCAGCAGCTCCTTAGCGGGGGGATACGAGCAGTACTTC. The whole variable domain, filled in from reference TRBV5-5 and TRBJ2-7, reads DAGVTQSPTHLIKTRGQQVTLRCSPISGHKSVSWYQQVLGQGPQFIFQYYEKEERGRGNFPDRFSARQFPNYSSELNVNALLLGDSALYLCASSSLAGGYEQYFGPGTRLTVT.

Only a few counts were recorded for this clonotype. The rearrangement uses TRBV5-1 and TRBJ2-7; 7 bases align to TRBD2. V shed 2 bases, J shed 0 bases, and the junction held 11 bases outside the gene matches. Germline lookup yields CDR1 SGHRS and CDR2 YFSETQ. The CDR3 totals 17 residues. The CDR3 nucleotides read TGCGCCAGCAGCTTCGCGACTACTAGCGCCAGCTCCTACGAGCAGTACTTC. Its translation is CASSFATTSASSYEQYF.

This clonotype was counted between two and nine times. The rearrangement joins TRBV2 to TRBJ2-7, with D maybe TRBD2 (6 bases). The CDR3 runs to 14 residues. Germline V gene sequence: CDR1 SNHLY, CDR2 FYNNEI. Trimming removed 5 bases from V and 5 bases from J, with 16 bases in between. The CDR3 reads CASSYPGSLDEQYF. Here the CDR3 DNA reads TGTGCCAGCAGTTATCCCGGGAGCTTAGACGAGCAGTACTTC.

The rearrangement uses TRBV20-1 and TRBJ1-2, with D hard to call. The CDR3 runs to 14 residues. The V and J ends lost 0 bases and 3 bases respectively, with 11 bases between them. The germline V gene encodes CDR1 DFQATT and CDR2 SNEGSKA (reference sequence). The chain's CDR3 is CSARDGISHYGYTF. The CDR3, as DNA: TGCAGTGCTAGAGATGGGATTTCCCACTATGGCTACACCTTC.

V and J are TRBV25-1 and TRBJ2-1, with 13 bases matching TRBD2. This CDR3 contains 15 residues. Looked up from germline, CDR1 is MGHDK and CDR2 is SYGVNS. V was pared by 4 bases and J by 8 bases, with 5 bases of the junction left unmatched. The DNA for the CDR3 is TGTGCCAGCAGTGGGCGGACTAGCGGGAGCTATGAGCAGTTCTTC. It yields the protein CASSGRTSGSYEQFF.

This clonotype was recorded a few times. The chain joins TRBV6-2 or TRBV6-3 to TRBJ2-3; either TRBD1 or TRBD2 may supply D (6 bases each). Trimming removed 10 bases at V and 4 bases at J, with 18 bases between. This CDR3 is built from 14 residues. Germline assignment: CDR1 MNHEY and CDR2 SVGEGT. The CDR3 reads CATLGLSGADTQYF. CDR3 coding DNA: TGTGCCACCTTGGGACTCTCAGGGGCAGATACGCAGTATTTT.

This clonotype was found a few times. This chain links TRBV7-3 with TRBJ1-2; TRBD1 agrees at 10 bases. The CDR3 covers 14 residues. Losses at the gene ends were 0 bases for V and 6 bases for J; bases not matched to a gene: 1. Germline-derived CDR1 and CDR2 are SGHTA and FQGTGA. CDR3 loop: CASSLTGTGDGYTF. The DNA of the CDR3 is TGTGCCAGCAGCTTAACGGGGACAGGGGATGGCTACACCTTC.

The V and J genes are TRBV7-9 and TRBJ1-5; TRBD1 matches 8 bases. J was trimmed by 7 bases and V by 5 bases; bases with no gene match: 10. The length of the CDR3 is 15 residues. CDR1 SEHNR and CDR2 FQNEAQ come from the germline V gene (reference sequence). The CDR3 sequence is CASSPGTGIGQPQHF. The CDR3 coding sequence is TGTGCCAGCAGCCCCGGGACAGGCATAGGGCAGCCCCAGCATTTT.

The rearrangement links TRBV4-2 to TRBJ2-6; D is possibly TRBD1 or TRBD2 (5 bases each). The CDR3 totals 15 residues. V was cut by 3 bases and J by 6 bases, with 12 bases left in between. CDR1 is LGHNA and CDR2 is YNFKEQ in the germline V gene. In DNA form, the CDR3 reads TGTGCCAGCAGCCACGTCCTGGGGGAGGCCAACGTCCTGACTTTC. It codes for CASSHVLGEANVLTF.

The rearrangement uses TRBV10-3 and TRBJ2-1; 11 bases map to TRBD2. Germline values: CDR1 ENHRY, CDR2 SYGVKD. Unmatched junction bases numbered 11, after V lost 0 bases and J lost 10 bases. This CDR3 is 17 amino acids long. CDR3 in DNA: TGTGCCATCAGTGAGTCAAAGAGACTAGCGGGAAGTGGGGAGCAGTTCTTC. Residues: CAISESKRLAGSGEQFF.

V is TRBV12-3 or TRBV12-4 and J is TRBJ2-7, with D hard to call. CDR3 length equals 12 residues. Trimming took 3 bases from V and 7 from J, leaving 10 bases between them. CDR3 region: CASSFLLREQYF. For the CDR3, the DNA is TGTGCCAGCAGTTTCCTTTTACGAGAGCAGTACTTC.